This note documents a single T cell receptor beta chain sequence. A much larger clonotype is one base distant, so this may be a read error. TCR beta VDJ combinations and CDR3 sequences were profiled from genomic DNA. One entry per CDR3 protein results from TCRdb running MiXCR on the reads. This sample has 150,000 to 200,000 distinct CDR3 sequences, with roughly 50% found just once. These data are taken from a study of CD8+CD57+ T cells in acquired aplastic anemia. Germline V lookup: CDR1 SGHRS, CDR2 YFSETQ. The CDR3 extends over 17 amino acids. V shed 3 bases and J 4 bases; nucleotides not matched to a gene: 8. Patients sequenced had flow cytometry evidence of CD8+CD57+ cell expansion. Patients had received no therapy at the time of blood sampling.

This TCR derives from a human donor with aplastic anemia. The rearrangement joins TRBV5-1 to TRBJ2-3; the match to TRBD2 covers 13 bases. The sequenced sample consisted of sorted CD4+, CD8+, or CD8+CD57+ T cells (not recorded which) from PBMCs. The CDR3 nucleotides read TGCGCCAGCAGCTCGGGACTAGCGGGGCCTAGCGCAGATACGCAGTATTTT. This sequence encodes CASSSGLAGPSADTQYF.